Described below is a single T cell receptor (beta chain) sequence and its context. CDR3 length: 14 residues. Between the trimmed V and J ends, which lost 6 bases and 6 bases, there was a span of 17 bases. The germline V gene has CDR1 MNHEY and CDR2 SMNVEV (reference sequence). The PCR employed 60 Vbeta primers together with 13 Jbeta primers. Assay: immunoSEQ multiplex PCR; the TCRdb copy retains only in-frame clones and omits some. The table lists approximately 97,000 clones, around four fifths of them singletons. The data derive from a study of cytomegalovirus exposure and HLA in healthy donors. The chain recombines TRBV27 with TRBJ1-2, with TRBD1 as a possible D gene (5 bases). What was sequenced was PBMCs. The receptor was derived from a man in his forties in good health and CMV-seronegative. Here the CDR3 reads CASRYTGVLNGYTF. The DNA for the CDR3 is TGTGCCAGCAGATATACGGGGGTTCTCAATGGCTACACCTTC.